This TCR beta chain comes out of a study of blood T cell repertoires in COVID-19. Germline CDR1 reads DFQATT; CDR2 reads SNEGSKA (reference sequence). V was shortened by 3 bases and J by 8 bases, with 13 bases between the two germline ends. The CDR3 covers 13 residues. TCRdb's copy holds only in-frame clones and misses some; the assay was immunoSEQ multiplex PCR. The repertoire holds tens of thousands of clones, with around 86% as singletons. This chain links TRBV20-1 with TRBJ1-4, with D perhaps TRBD1 (6 bases). The clonotype originates from a human donor in a cohort sampled during active COVID-19. The donor label of this sample is uncertain. The sample comprised peripheral blood. CDR3 nucleotide sequence: TGCAGTGCTAGTCTGGCAGGGGTAGAAAAACTGTTTTTT. It codes for CSASLAGVEKLFF.